The clone carrying this T cell receptor beta chain was seen repeatedly, ten times or more. Each CDR3 protein gets one entry after TCRdb re-called the 5' RACE reads with MiXCR. Counted here are about 300,000 distinct CDR3 sequences, about 4% occurring once; the ten biggest clones make up more than 20%. This specimen comes from a study of T cells after yellow fever vaccination. The length of the CDR3 is 12 residues. Trimming took off 8 bases at V and 4 bases at J, with 11 bases between the two ends. CDR1 is MNHEY, CDR2 SMNVEV, per germline (reference sequence). The receptor's source is a man aged 18 to 30 who received the YFV17D yellow fever vaccine. Here the sequenced sample was PBMCs, taken 5 days after the yellow fever booster vaccination. The chain links TRBV27 to TRBJ1-1; D ambiguous. The CDR3 nucleotides read TGTGCCAGCGGCCGTATCGGCACTGAAGCTTTCTTT. Translation gives CASGRIGTEAFF.